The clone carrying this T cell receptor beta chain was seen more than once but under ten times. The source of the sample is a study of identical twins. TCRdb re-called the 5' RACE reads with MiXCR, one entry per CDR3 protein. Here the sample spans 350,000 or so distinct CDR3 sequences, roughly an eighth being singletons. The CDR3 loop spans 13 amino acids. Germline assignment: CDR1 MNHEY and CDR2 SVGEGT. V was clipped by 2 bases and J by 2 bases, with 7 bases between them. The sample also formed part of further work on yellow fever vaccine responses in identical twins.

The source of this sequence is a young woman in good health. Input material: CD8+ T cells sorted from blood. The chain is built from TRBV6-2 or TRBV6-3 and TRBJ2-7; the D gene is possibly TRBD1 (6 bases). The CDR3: CASSYGQTYEQYV. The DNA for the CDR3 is TGTGCCAGCAGTTACGGACAGACCTACGAGCAGTACGTC.